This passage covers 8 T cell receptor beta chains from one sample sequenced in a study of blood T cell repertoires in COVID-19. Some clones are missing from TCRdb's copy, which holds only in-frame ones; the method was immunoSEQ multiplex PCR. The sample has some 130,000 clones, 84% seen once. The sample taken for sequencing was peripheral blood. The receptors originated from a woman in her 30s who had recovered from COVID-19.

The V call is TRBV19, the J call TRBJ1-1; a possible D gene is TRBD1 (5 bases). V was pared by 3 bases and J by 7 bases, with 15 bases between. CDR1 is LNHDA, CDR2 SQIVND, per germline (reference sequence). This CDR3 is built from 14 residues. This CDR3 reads CASSMPQGAFEAFF. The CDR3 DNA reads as TGTGCCAGTAGTATGCCCCAGGGCGCCTTTGAAGCTTTCTTT.

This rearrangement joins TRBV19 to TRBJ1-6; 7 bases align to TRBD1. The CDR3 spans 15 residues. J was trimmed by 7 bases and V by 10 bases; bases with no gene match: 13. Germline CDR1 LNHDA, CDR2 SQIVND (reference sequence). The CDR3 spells CATRERDSRNSPLHF. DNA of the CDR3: TGTGCCACCAGGGAAAGGGACAGTCGAAATTCACCCCTCCACTTT.

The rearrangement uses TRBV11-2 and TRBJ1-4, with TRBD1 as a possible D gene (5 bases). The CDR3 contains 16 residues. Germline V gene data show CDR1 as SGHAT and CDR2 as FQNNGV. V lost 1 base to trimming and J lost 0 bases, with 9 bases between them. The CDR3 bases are TGTGCCAGCAGCTTAGTCTGGACAACAACTAATGAAAAACTGTTTTTT. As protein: CASSLVWTTTNEKLFF. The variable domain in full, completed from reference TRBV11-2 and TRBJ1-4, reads EAGVAQSPRYKIIEKRQSVAFWCNPISGHATLYWYQQILGQGPKLLIQFQNNGVVDDSQLPKDRFSAERLKGVDSTLKIQPAKLEDSAVYLCASSLVWTTTNEKLFFGSGTQLSVL.

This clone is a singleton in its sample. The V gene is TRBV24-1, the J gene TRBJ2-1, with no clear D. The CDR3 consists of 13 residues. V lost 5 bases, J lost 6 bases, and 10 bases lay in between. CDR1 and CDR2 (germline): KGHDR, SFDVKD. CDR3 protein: CATSAVSSNEQFF. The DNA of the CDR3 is TGTGCCACCAGTGCAGTTAGCAGCAATGAGCAGTTCTTC.

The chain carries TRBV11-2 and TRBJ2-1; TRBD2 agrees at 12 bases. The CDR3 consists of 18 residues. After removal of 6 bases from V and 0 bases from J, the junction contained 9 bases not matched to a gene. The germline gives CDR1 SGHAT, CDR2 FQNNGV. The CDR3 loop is CASSGTSGPTSSYNEQFF. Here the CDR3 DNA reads TGTGCCAGCAGTGGGACTAGCGGGCCAACGAGCTCCTACAATGAGCAGTTCTTC.

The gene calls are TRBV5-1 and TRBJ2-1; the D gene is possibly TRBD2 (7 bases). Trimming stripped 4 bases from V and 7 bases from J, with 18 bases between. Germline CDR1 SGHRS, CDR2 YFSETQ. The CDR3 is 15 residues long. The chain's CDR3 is CASSLDGGPTNEQFF. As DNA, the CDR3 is TGCGCCAGCAGCCTCGACGGGGGGCCGACTAATGAGCAGTTCTTC.

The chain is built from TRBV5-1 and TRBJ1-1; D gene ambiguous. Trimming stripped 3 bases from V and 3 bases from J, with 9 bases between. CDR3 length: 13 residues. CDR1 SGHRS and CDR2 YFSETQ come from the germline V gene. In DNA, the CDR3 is TGCGCCAGCAGCTCCTCGGGAGACACTGAAGCTTTCTTT. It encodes CASSSSGDTEAFF. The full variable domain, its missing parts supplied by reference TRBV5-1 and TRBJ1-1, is KAGVTQTPRYLIKTRGQQVTLSCSPISGHRSVSWYQQTPGQGLQFLFEYFSETQRNKGNFPGRFSGRQFSNSRSEMNVSTLELGDSALYLCASSSSGDTEAFFGQGTRLTVV.

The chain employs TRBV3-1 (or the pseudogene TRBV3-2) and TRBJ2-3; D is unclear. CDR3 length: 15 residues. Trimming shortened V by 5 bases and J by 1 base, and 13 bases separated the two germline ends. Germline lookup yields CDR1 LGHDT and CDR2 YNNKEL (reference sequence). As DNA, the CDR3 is TGTGCCAGCAGCAAAAGTCCTAGTCGCACAGATACGCAGTATTTT. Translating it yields CASSKSPSRTDTQYF.